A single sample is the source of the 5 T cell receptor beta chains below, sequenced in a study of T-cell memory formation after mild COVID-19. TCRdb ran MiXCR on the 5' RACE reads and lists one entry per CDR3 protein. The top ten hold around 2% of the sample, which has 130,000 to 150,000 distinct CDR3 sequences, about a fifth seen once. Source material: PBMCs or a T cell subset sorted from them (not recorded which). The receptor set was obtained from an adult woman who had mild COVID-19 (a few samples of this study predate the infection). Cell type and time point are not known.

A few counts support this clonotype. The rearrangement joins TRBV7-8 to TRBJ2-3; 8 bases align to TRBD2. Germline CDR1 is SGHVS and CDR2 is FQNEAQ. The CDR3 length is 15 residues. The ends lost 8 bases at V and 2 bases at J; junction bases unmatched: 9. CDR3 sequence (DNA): TGTGCCAGCTGTCCCACTAGCGGATACACAGATACGCAGTATTTT. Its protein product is CASCPTSGYTDTQYF. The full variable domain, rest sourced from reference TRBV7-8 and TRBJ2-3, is GAGVSQSPRYKVAKRGQDVALRCDPISGHVSLFWYQQALGQGPEFLTYFQNEAQLDKSGLPSDRFFAERPEGSVSTLKIQRTQQEDSAVYLCASCPTSGYTDTQYFGPGTRLTVL.

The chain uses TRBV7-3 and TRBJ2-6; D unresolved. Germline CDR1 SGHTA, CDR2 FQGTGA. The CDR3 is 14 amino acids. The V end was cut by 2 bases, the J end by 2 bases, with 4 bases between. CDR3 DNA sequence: TGTGCCAGCAGCTTAGGGCCTGGGGCCAACGTCCTGACTTTC. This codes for CASSLGPGANVLTF.

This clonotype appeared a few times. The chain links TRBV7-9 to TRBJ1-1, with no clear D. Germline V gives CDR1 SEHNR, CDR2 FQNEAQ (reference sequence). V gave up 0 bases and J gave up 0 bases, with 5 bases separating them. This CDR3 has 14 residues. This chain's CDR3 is CASSLAHMNTEAFF. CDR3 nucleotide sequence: TGTGCCAGCAGCTTAGCACATATGAACACTGAAGCTTTCTTT.

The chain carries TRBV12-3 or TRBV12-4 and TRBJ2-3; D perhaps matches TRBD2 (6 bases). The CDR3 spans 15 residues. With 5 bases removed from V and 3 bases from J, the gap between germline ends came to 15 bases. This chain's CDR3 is CASSPGAGATDTQYF. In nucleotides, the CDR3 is TGTGCCAGCAGTCCGGGAGCGGGCGCGACAGATACGCAGTATTTT.

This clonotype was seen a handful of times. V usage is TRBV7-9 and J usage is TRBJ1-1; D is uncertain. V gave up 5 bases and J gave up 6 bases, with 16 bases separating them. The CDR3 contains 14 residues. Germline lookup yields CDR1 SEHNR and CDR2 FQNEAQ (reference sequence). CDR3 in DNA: TGTGCCAGCAGCCCCGCCGGGCGGGTTTCTGAAGCTTTCTTT. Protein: CASSPAGRVSEAFF.